This entry lists 22 T cell receptor beta chains sequenced from one sample in a study of CD8 T cells in ankylosing spondylitis. TCRdb called the 5' RACE reads again in MiXCR, with one record for every CDR3 protein. This sample has 150,000 to 200,000 distinct CDR3 sequences, with roughly 13% found just once. Sample: blood, either unsorted or a sorted T cell fraction (not recorded which). The receptors here all came from a female donor with ankylosing spondylitis or in good health (not recorded which).

This clonotype was counted between two and nine times. The CDR3 region is CASGVGELFF. CDR3 sequence (DNA): TGTGCCAGTGGCGTCGGGGAGCTGTTTTTT. The genes are TRBV19 and TRBJ2-2; D gene unclear. Per the germline V gene, CDR1 is LNHDA and CDR2 is SQIVND (reference sequence). Trimming removed 8 bases from V and 7 bases from J, with 5 bases in between. This CDR3 region has 10 residues.

This clonotype was counted between two and nine times. The chain is built from TRBV4-3 and TRBJ2-1; D uncertain. CDR3 length equals 17 residues. Trimming took 3 bases from V and 2 from J, leaving 17 bases between them. Germline CDR1 LGHNA, CDR2 YSLEER. The CDR3 DNA reads TGCGCCAGCAGCCATCAGCTGGGCAGTAGCACCTACAATGAGCAGTTCTTC. Its translation: CASSHQLGSSTYNEQFF.

There are a few counts of this clonotype. The chain is built from TRBV18 and TRBJ1-2; 7 bases agree with TRBD1. V lost 4 bases, J lost 7 bases, and 9 bases stayed unmatched. This CDR3 contains 14 residues. CDR1 KGHSH and CDR2 LQKENI come from the germline V gene. The CDR3 DNA sequence: TGTGCCAGCTCACGAGGGACAGCGCCAAGTGGCTACACCTTC. It codes for CASSRGTAPSGYTF.

In this sample, this clonotype turned up a few times. V gene TRBV6-1 combines with J gene TRBJ2-1; 11 nucleotides agree with TRBD2. Trimming at V came to 6 bases and at J to 7 bases, leaving 14 bases not matched to a gene. The CDR3 contains 17 residues. Germline V gene sequence: CDR1 MNHNS, CDR2 SASEGT. This chain's CDR3 is CASRPLAGALGGNEQFF. The CDR3 DNA sequence: TGTGCCAGCAGGCCACTAGCGGGGGCTTTGGGAGGGAATGAGCAGTTCTTC.

This clonotype appeared many times. The rearrangement uses TRBV6-4 and TRBJ2-7; TRBD2 matches at 7 bases. CDR3 size: 16 residues. Germline CDR1 and CDR2: MRHNA and SNTAGT. The junction had 17 bases not matched to a gene; V was cut back by 5 bases and J by 7 bases. Written as DNA, the CDR3 is TGTGCCAGCAGTCCCGCACCGGGTCCAACGGGAGGAGAGCAGTACTTC. This codes for CASSPAPGPTGGEQYF.

The sample holds many counts of this clonotype. The V call is TRBV11-1, the J call TRBJ1-5; D is unresolved. Germline values: CDR1 SGHAT, CDR2 FQDESV (reference sequence). The ends were cut back, 5 bases at V and 2 bases at J, with 22 bases in the middle. This CDR3 is built from 18 residues. In DNA, the CDR3 is TGTGCCAGCAGCCCACTTTCAGCCGGGCCCAGTGGCAATCAGCCCCAGCATTTT. This encodes CASSPLSAGPSGNQPQHF.

In its sample, this clonotype was seen many times. This sequence joins TRBV10-3 and TRBJ2-7, with TRBD2 identical over 8 bases. V lost 4 bases to trimming and J lost 0 bases; unmatched junction nucleotides: 8. This CDR3 comprises 16 residues. Germline assignment: CDR1 ENHRY and CDR2 SYGVKD. CDR3 in amino acids: CAISGERGSSSYEQYF. The CDR3 region has the DNA TGTGCCATCAGTGGTGAGCGGGGGTCAAGCTCCTACGAGCAGTACTTC.

This clonotype was picked up a small number of times. Given a much more abundant clone one base away, this may be a read error. The chain is built from TRBV9 and TRBJ2-1; TRBD2 agrees at 7 bases. Germline lookup yields CDR1 SGDLS and CDR2 YYNGEE. V shed 7 bases, J shed 0 bases, and the junction held 1 base outside the gene matches. There are 13 residues in the CDR3. The CDR3 coding sequence is TGTGCCAGCGGGAGGGCCTCCTACAATGAGCAGTTCTTC. Its translation: CASGRASYNEQFF.

This clonotype was seen only a few times. This chain links TRBV20-1 with TRBJ2-5, with D tentatively TRBD1 (6 bases). V was pared by 1 base and J by 11 bases, with 14 bases between. CDR1 and CDR2 (germline): DFQATT, SNEGSKA (reference sequence). This CDR3 has 12 residues. The CDR3 sequence: CSARGSGARQYF. As DNA, the CDR3 is TGCAGTGCTAGAGGTTCAGGGGCGAGACAGTACTTC.

This clonotype occurred many times. V and J are TRBV20-1 and TRBJ1-4, with TRBD1 matching over 10 bases. V gave up 5 bases and J gave up 10 bases; unmatched junction bases: 7. The CDR3 is made up of 13 amino acids. Germline lookup yields CDR1 DFQATT and CDR2 SNEGSKA (reference sequence). In DNA form, the CDR3 reads TGCAGTGCTTCCGGGACAGGGGTGAGAAAACTGTTTTTT. This sequence encodes CSASGTGVRKLFF.

This clonotype was seen repeatedly, ten times or more. J is TRBJ2-3 and V is TRBV9, with a tentative D call TRBD2 (5 bases). Germline CDR1 is SGDLS and CDR2 is YYNGEE. V was cut by 4 bases and J by 1 base, with 16 bases left in between. There are 16 residues in the CDR3. The CDR3 reads CASSFSDLYRTDTQYF. DNA of the CDR3: TGTGCCAGCAGCTTCTCGGACTTATATCGCACAGATACGCAGTATTTT. The full variable domain, completed using reference TRBV9 and TRBJ2-3, is DSGVTQTPKHLITATGQRVTLRCSPRSGDLSVYWYQQSLDQGLQFLIQYYNGEERAKGNILERFSAQQFPDLHSELNLSSLELGDSALYFCASSFSDLYRTDTQYFGPGTRLTVL.

This clonotype was picked up many times. The V call is TRBV5-1, the J call TRBJ2-1; weak D call: TRBD2 (5 bases). With 2 bases removed from V and 5 bases from J, the gap between germline ends came to 14 bases. CDR1 is SGHRS, CDR2 YFSETQ, per germline. The CDR3 length is 15 residues. CDR3 residues: CASSLWLAVDNEQFF. The DNA for the CDR3 is TGCGCCAGCAGCTTATGGCTAGCCGTTGACAATGAGCAGTTCTTC.

This clonotype was recorded at least ten times. The chain recombines TRBV7-3 with TRBJ2-2; possible D gene TRBD1, 6 bases. The CDR3 runs to 13 residues. Trimming took off 1 base at V and 6 bases at J, with 6 bases between the two ends. Germline V CDR1 and CDR2: SGHTA, FQGTGA. CDR3 in amino acids: CASSLRTAGELFF. CDR3 DNA: TGTGCCAGCAGCTTAAGGACAGCCGGGGAGCTGTTTTTT.

With respect to this clonotype: The junction shows a germline mismatch at one end, possibly a read error. The chain joins TRBV15 to TRBJ1-4, with D tentatively TRBD1 (5 bases). The germline V gene encodes CDR1 LNHNV and CDR2 YYDKDF (reference sequence). The CDR3 spans 12 residues. The CDR3 DNA follows: TGTGCCACCAGCAGAGTCAGGGACCCACTGCTTTTT. This codes for CATSRVRDPLLF.

This clonotype has a count of ten or more. The CDR3 DNA reads as TGCAGTGCTCCGACGTTATGGCGGGGCTCCTACAATGAGCAGTTCTTC. This encodes CSAPTLWRGSYNEQFF. The V call is TRBV20-1, the J call TRBJ2-1; a possible D gene is TRBD2 (6 bases). This CDR3 spans 16 amino acids. The ends were cut back, 5 bases at V and 0 bases at J, with 17 bases in the middle. Germline V CDR1 and CDR2: DFQATT, SNEGSKA (reference sequence).

This clonotype was counted between two and nine times. The V call is TRBV5-1, the J call TRBJ1-6; 11 bases match TRBD1. Germline assignment: CDR1 SGHRS and CDR2 YFSETQ. Unmatched junction bases numbered 7, after V lost 4 bases and J lost 7 bases. CDR3 size: 16 residues. The CDR3 DNA reads TGCGCCAGCAGCGAACGGACAGGGGGCTCCAATTCACCCCTCCACTTT. It yields the protein CASSERTGGSNSPLHF.

This clonotype was seen repeatedly, ten times or more. The chain uses TRBV5-1 and TRBJ1-2; D is perhaps TRBD1 (5 bases). Trimming took 2 bases from V and 6 from J, leaving 11 bases between them. The germline V gene has CDR1 SGHRS and CDR2 YFSETQ. The CDR3 consists of 13 residues. The DNA of the CDR3 is TGCGCCAGCAGCTTCGCTCAGGGCGATGGCTACACCTTC. It yields the protein CASSFAQGDGYTF.

This clonotype has at least ten counts. The rearrangement links TRBV7-2 to TRBJ2-7, with D possibly being TRBD1 or TRBD2 (6 bases each). The CDR3 consists of 14 residues. Trimming removed 5 bases at V and 3 bases at J, with 14 bases between. Germline V CDR1 and CDR2: SGHTA, FQGNSA. CDR3 region: CASSQRGRIYEQYF. The DNA of the CDR3 is TGTGCCAGCAGCCAGAGGGGGAGGATCTACGAGCAGTACTTC.

This clonotype showed up many times. The rearrangement links TRBV4-3 to TRBJ1-1; 9 bases line up with TRBD1. The ends lost 3 bases at V and 11 bases at J; junction bases unmatched: 4. The CDR3 extends over 12 amino acids. Germline V CDR1 and CDR2: LGHNA, YSLEER. As DNA, the CDR3 is TGCGCCAGCAGCCAGGGGACAGGGAGGGCTTTCTTT. Residues: CASSQGTGRAFF.

This sequence joins TRBV19 and TRBJ2-2; D is unclear. Germline V CDR1 and CDR2: LNHDA, SQIVND (reference sequence). The CDR3 totals 12 residues. V lost 3 bases and J lost 10, with 9 bases in between. The CDR3 DNA sequence: TGTGCCAGTAGTATTGGACCAAAGGAGCTGTTTTTT. It is translated as CASSIGPKELFF.

The V call is TRBV5-1, the J call TRBJ2-1; TRBD2 might be the D (6 bases). The CDR3 sequence is 14 residues long. CDR1 is SGHRS, CDR2 YFSETQ, per germline. The ends were cut back, 4 bases at V and 6 bases at J, with 14 bases in the middle. CDR3 in amino acids: CASSLSGVGNEQFF. In DNA form, the CDR3 reads TGCGCCAGCAGCCTCTCGGGAGTCGGCAATGAGCAGTTCTTC.

The rearrangement joins TRBV5-1 to TRBJ2-1; 9 nucleotides match TRBD2. The germline V gene has CDR1 SGHRS and CDR2 YFSETQ. The CDR3 is made up of 16 amino acids. After removal of 0 bases from V and 5 bases from J, the junction contained 6 bases not matched to a gene. The CDR3 coding sequence is TGCGCCAGCAGCTTGGGAGGGACTAGCCCTAACAATGAGCAGTTCTTC. Translation: CASSLGGTSPNNEQFF.